This entry is about one T cell receptor beta chain. The repertoire was sequenced with immunoSEQ multiplex PCR; TCRdb's copy has only in-frame clones and lacks some. In the table there are some 70,000 clones, roughly 88% of which are singletons. The data belong to a study of T cell changes during pregnancy in multiple sclerosis. This receptor was obtained from a female donor in good health, enrolled as a control in a pregnancy study. This sample comprised peripheral blood, obtained after pregnancy.

CDR3 DNA: TGCGCCAGCAGCCCAGGGCTAGAGACAACCTACGAGCAGTACTTC. Translated: CASSPGLETTYEQYF. The chain couples TRBV5-1 to TRBJ2-7; a possible D gene is TRBD1 (5 bases). The germline V and J ends were trimmed by 4 bases and 2 bases, with 16 bases remaining between them. Per the germline V gene, CDR1 is SGHRS and CDR2 is YFSETQ. CDR3 length: 15 amino acids.